One sample yielded the 20 T cell receptor beta chains listed below, sequenced in a study of T cell responses to AZD1222 COVID-19 vaccine. Profiling relied on immunoSEQ multiplex PCR, and the TCRdb table lists in-frame clones only, not all of them. The sample holds under 150,000 clones, roughly 85% seen once. The sequencing used peripheral blood, collected on day 0 of AZD1222 vaccination. Source of these receptors: an adult in good health.

This rearrangement joins TRBV11-3 to TRBJ2-1, with D possibly being TRBD2 (6 bases). V lost 10 bases, J lost 7 bases, and 23 bases lay in between. This CDR3 has 15 amino acids. Looked up from germline, CDR1 is SGHNT and CDR2 is YENEEA. The chain's CDR3 is CATTLSFIGGNEQFF. The CDR3 DNA reads TGTGCCACCACCCTGAGCTTTATTGGAGGGAATGAGCAGTTCTTC. The whole variable domain, filled in from reference TRBV11-3 and TRBJ2-1, reads EAGVVQSPRYKIIEKKQPVAFWCNPISGHNTLYWYLQNLGQGPELLIRYENEEAVDDSQLPKDRFSAERLKGVDSTLKIQPAELGDSAVYLCATTLSFIGGNEQFFGPGTRLTVL.

This clone appeared once. The J gene is TRBJ1-2, the V gene TRBV6-5; D remains unclear. The V gene lost 5 bases and the J gene lost 5 bases, with 9 bases spanning the gap. Per germline, CDR1 MNHEY and CDR2 SVGAGI. CDR3 length: 12 amino acids. This CDR3 is CASSQPGYGYTF. The CDR3 DNA reads as TGTGCCAGCAGTCAACCGGGTTATGGCTACACCTTC.

This rearrangement joins TRBV11-3 to TRBJ2-3, with D perhaps matching TRBD2 (6 bases). Germline lookup yields CDR1 SGHNT and CDR2 YENEEA. This CDR3 is built from 16 residues. Trimming cost V 7 bases and J 8 bases, with 25 bases left between them. The CDR3 DNA sequence: TGTGCCAGCAACTCCCCCGGGACTGGGTCTTTGGGTACGCAGTATTTT. This encodes CASNSPGTGSLGTQYF.

The genes are TRBV4-3 and TRBJ1-2; no clear D. This CDR3 is 16 amino acids long. The V gene's germline CDR1 is LGHNA and CDR2 YSLEER. V gave up 1 base and J gave up 0 bases, with 12 bases separating them. CDR3 coding DNA: TGCGCCAGCAGCCAAGGCCGGGGAAACGCTAACTATGGCTACACCTTC. The encoded protein is CASSQGRGNANYGYTF.

The V and J genes are TRBV18 and TRBJ2-3; 8 bases match TRBD2. With 2 bases clipped from V and 4 bases from J, the junction kept 8 bases outside the gene matches. The V gene's germline CDR1 is KGHSH and CDR2 LQKENI. The CDR3 totals 16 residues. The CDR3 DNA is TGTGCCAGCTCACCATGGGGCAGCGGGGGCCCAGATACGCAGTATTTT. Protein sequence: CASSPWGSGGPDTQYF.

The chain uses TRBV7-3 and TRBJ2-7; 12 nucleotides agree with TRBD2. The length of the CDR3 is 15 residues. CDR1 SGHTA and CDR2 FQGTGA come from the germline V gene. V shed 3 bases, J shed 3 bases, and the junction held 3 bases outside the gene matches. The CDR3 is CASSLTSGSIYEQYF. The CDR3 nucleotides read TGTGCCAGCAGCTTGACTAGCGGGAGTATCTACGAGCAGTACTTC.

The V and J genes are TRBV5-5 and TRBJ1-5, with unresolved D. With 2 bases removed from V and 0 bases from J, the gap between germline ends came to 9 bases. Germline CDR1 is SGHKS and CDR2 is YYEKEE (reference sequence). This CDR3 has 15 amino acids. DNA of the CDR3: TGTGCCAGCAGCTTAAACATCAATAGCAATCAGCCCCAGCATTTT. Its protein product is CASSLNINSNQPQHF.

This sequence joins TRBV18 and TRBJ2-1; maybe TRBD2 (6 bases). CDR3 size: 14 residues. Germline CDR1 reads KGHSH; CDR2 reads LQKENI. Trimming stripped 0 bases from V and 4 bases from J, with 7 bases between. The CDR3 nucleotides are TGTGCCAGCTCACCACCCGGGGGATACAATGAGCAGTTCTTC. Residues: CASSPPGGYNEQFF.

The chain couples TRBV5-1 to TRBJ1-1; TRBD1 matches at 9 bases. Germline V gene sequence: CDR1 SGHRS, CDR2 YFSETQ. V was clipped by 4 bases and J by 1 base; unmatched bases: 8. The CDR3 is made up of 16 amino acids. The CDR3 is CASSRGQGRANTEAFF. For the CDR3, the DNA is TGCGCCAGCAGCCGGGGACAGGGAAGGGCGAACACTGAAGCTTTCTTT.

The V and J genes are TRBV20-1 and TRBJ2-7, with D unresolved. Trimming left V 6 bases short and J 3 bases short, with 9 bases between. Germline V gives CDR1 DFQATT, CDR2 SNEGSKA (reference sequence). This CDR3 is built from 11 residues. The CDR3 protein is CSAPKSYEQYF. In DNA form, the CDR3 reads TGCAGTGCCCCTAAGAGCTACGAGCAGTACTTC.

The V call is TRBV24-1, the J call TRBJ1-4; 8 nucleotides match TRBD1. This CDR3 comprises 14 residues. The V and J ends lost 4 bases and 8 bases, in that order; junction bases with no gene match: 5. Germline V gene lookup returns CDR1 KGHDR and CDR2 SFDVKD. CDR3 nucleotide sequence: TGTGCCACCAGTGACGCCGGGACAGGCGAAAAACTGTTTTTT. It is translated as CATSDAGTGEKLFF.

This chain uses TRBV5-1 with TRBJ2-7; 8 bases align to TRBD1. Trimming took 4 bases from V and 8 from J; bases not matched to a gene: 14. The CDR3 spans 15 residues. Looked up from germline, CDR1 is SGHRS and CDR2 is YFSETQ. CDR3 region: CASSRGQGDVDKQYF. The DNA for the CDR3 is TGCGCCAGCAGCAGAGGACAGGGTGACGTGGATAAGCAGTACTTC.

This clone has just a few counts. The chain is built from TRBV27 and TRBJ2-7; TRBD1 matches at 9 bases. Trimming took 5 bases from V and 0 from J; bases not matched to a gene: 2. Germline assignment: CDR1 MNHEY and CDR2 SMNVEV (reference sequence). The length of the CDR3 is 14 residues. The CDR3 here is CASSGTGPSYEQYF. The CDR3 nucleotides read TGTGCCAGCAGTGGGACAGGGCCCTCCTACGAGCAGTACTTC.

The chain carries TRBV30 and TRBJ2-2; D unresolved. Germline lookup yields CDR1 GTSNPN and CDR2 SVGIG (reference sequence). Trimming cost V 5 bases and J 6 bases, with 4 bases left between them. The CDR3 contains 10 residues. The CDR3 reads CAWEAGELFF. The CDR3 bases are TGTGCCTGGGAGGCCGGGGAGCTGTTTTTT. Full variable domain (rest looked up from reference TRBV30 and TRBJ2-2): SQTIHQWPATLVQPVGSPLSLECTVEGTSNPNLYWYRQAAGRGLQLLFYSVGIGQISSEVPQNLSASRPQDRQFILSSKKLLLSDSGFYLCAWEAGELFFGEGSRLTVL.

The rearrangement uses TRBV7-6 and TRBJ1-3; D unclear. Germline CDR1 SGHVS, CDR2 FNYEAQ. The CDR3 spans 14 residues. V lost 1 base and J lost 1, with 5 bases in between. The CDR3, as DNA: TGTGCCAGCAGCTTAGAGGGTTCTGGAAACACCATATATTTT. Translation: CASSLEGSGNTIYF.

The chain couples TRBV19 to TRBJ1-2; 7 nucleotides agree with TRBD1. Germline V CDR1 and CDR2: LNHDA, SQIVND (reference sequence). After removal of 3 bases from V and 8 bases from J, the junction contained 6 bases not matched to a gene. The CDR3 is 13 residues long. The CDR3 coding sequence is TGTGCCAGTAGTATCGAGGGGGCGCGGGGCTACACCTTC. As protein: CASSIEGARGYTF.

This chain uses TRBV18 with TRBJ1-2; no definite D call. V was cut by 0 bases and J by 4 bases, with 15 bases left in between. Germline-derived CDR1 and CDR2 are KGHSH and LQKENI. The CDR3 covers 16 residues. The CDR3 DNA sequence: TGTGCCAGCTCACCACCGGTCCTCCTAGCTAGCTATGGCTACACCTTC. Translated, it gives CASSPPVLLASYGYTF.

This chain connects TRBV3-1 (or the pseudogene TRBV3-2) to TRBJ1-2; unclear D gene. CDR1 is LGHDT, CDR2 YNNKEL, per germline (reference sequence). The CDR3 is 15 residues long. Trimming shortened V by 3 bases and J by 0 bases, and 11 bases separated the two germline ends. CDR3 loop: CASSHTQISNYGYTF. CDR3 DNA: TGTGCCAGCAGCCACACCCAAATTTCTAACTATGGCTACACCTTC.

The V gene is TRBV6-2 or TRBV6-3, the J gene TRBJ2-7; 7 bases are a match to TRBD2. Germline V CDR1 and CDR2: MNHEY, SVGEGT. J lost 7 bases, V lost 7 bases, and 19 bases had no gene match. The CDR3 length is 16 residues. The CDR3 coding sequence is TGTGCCAGCACCCCCTCGAAGGGAGGGCCTCTGTGGGAGCAGTACTTC. It specifies CASTPSKGGPLWEQYF.

The chain recombines TRBV11-3 with TRBJ2-1; TRBD2 aligns across 8 bases. The CDR3 has 16 amino acids. J was trimmed by 10 bases and V by 2 bases; bases with no gene match: 13. The V gene's germline CDR1 is SGHNT and CDR2 YENEEA. CDR3 amino acids: CASSLISGRLLREQFF. DNA for the CDR3: TGTGCCAGCAGCTTAATCAGCGGGAGATTATTAAGGGAGCAGTTCTTC.